This T cell receptor beta chain was observed in a study of control samples from healthy donors and cancer patients (dated by TCRdb to between 2020 and 2021). The protocol used for the library was the immunoSEQ multiplex PCR assay. TCRdb obtained this table from immuneACCESS and retained in-frame rearrangements with V and J assigned. These tables miss some clones; where compared with another copy, unresolved V genes account for less than half of the shortfall, and the remainder is unexplained. The table for this sample lists about 150,000 clones; roughly 93% of them were counted only once. The ten largest clones represent around 5.4% of the sample. This clone turned up a few times. It lacks a known antigen. Per-base qualities were not stored, and no clone one base away is much larger. The CDR3 runs 14 amino acids, cysteine and phenylalanine included. The CDR3 DNA has 42 bases and is translated from base 1. Germline trimming amounts to 3 bases on V and 4 bases on J, with 6 as the count of junction bases outside the gene matches. Via the germline V gene, CDR1 is SGHVS and CDR2 FQNEAQ.

Material: blood. This receptor was taken from a man aged 18 to 30 in good health. The chain couples TRBV7-8 to TRBJ2-7, and TRBD1 aligns with 7 junction nucleotides. The DNA reads TGTGCCAGCAGCTTCTTGAACAGGGGTTACGAGCAGTACTTC. It codes for CASSFLNRGYEQYF.